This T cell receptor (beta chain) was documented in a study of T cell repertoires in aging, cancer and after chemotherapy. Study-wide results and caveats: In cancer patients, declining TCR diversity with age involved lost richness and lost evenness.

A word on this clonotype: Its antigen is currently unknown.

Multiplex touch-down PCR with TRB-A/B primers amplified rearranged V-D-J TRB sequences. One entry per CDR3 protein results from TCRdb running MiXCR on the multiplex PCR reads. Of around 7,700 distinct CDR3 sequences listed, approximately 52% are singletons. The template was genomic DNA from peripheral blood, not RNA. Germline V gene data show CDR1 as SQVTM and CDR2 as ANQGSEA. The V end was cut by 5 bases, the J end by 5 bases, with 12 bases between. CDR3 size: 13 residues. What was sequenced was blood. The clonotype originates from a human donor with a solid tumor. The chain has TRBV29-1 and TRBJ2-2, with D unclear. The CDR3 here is CSVKVQQTGELFF. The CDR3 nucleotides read TGCAGCGTTAAGGTCCAGCAGACCGGGGAGCTGTTTTTT.